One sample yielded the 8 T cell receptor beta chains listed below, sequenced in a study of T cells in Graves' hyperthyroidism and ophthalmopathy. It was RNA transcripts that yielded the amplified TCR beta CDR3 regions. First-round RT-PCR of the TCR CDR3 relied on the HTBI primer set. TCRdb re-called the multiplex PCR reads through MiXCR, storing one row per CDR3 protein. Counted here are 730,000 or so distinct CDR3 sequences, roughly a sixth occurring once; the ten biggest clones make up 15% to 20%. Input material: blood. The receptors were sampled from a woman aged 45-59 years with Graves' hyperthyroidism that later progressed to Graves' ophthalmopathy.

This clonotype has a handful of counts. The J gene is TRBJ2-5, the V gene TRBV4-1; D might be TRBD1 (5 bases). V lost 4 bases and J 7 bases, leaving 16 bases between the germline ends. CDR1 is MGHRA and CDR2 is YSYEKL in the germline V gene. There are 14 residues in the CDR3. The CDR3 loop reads CASSPPDTSGTQYF. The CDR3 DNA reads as TGCGCCAGCAGCCCTCCGGACACATCAGGGACCCAGTACTTC.

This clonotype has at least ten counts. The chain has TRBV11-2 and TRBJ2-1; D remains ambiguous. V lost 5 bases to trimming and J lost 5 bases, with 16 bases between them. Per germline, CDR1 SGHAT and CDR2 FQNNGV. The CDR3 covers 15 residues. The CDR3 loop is CASSQSASLNNEQFF. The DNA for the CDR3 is TGTGCCAGCAGCCAATCCGCTAGTCTTAACAATGAGCAGTTCTTC. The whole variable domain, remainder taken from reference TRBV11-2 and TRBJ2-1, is EAGVAQSPRYKIIEKRQSVAFWCNPISGHATLYWYQQILGQGPKLLIQFQNNGVVDDSQLPKDRFSAERLKGVDSTLKIQPAKLEDSAVYLCASSQSASLNNEQFFGPGTRLTVL.

The CDR3 sequence: CASSSSRDRLFGAQHF. The CDR3 DNA follows: TGTGCCAGCAGCAGCAGCCGGGACAGACTTTTCGGAGCCCAGCATTTT. The chain is built from TRBV7-9 and TRBJ1-5; 7 bases are shared with TRBD1. The CDR3 covers 16 residues. V lost 5 bases, J lost 11 bases, and 18 bases stayed unmatched. Germline lookup yields CDR1 SEHNR and CDR2 FQNEAQ (reference sequence). The whole variable domain, filled in from reference TRBV7-9 and TRBJ1-5, reads DTGVSQNPRHKITKRGQNVTFRCDPISEHNRLYWYRQTLGQGPEFLTYFQNEAQLEKSRLLSDRFSAERPKGSFSTLEIQRTEQGDSAMYLCASSSSRDRLFGAQHFGDGTRLSIL.

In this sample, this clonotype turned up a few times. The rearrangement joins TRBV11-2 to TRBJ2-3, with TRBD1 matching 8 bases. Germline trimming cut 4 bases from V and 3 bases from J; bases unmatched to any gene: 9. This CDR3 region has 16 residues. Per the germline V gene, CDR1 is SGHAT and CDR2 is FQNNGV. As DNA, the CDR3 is TGTGCCAGCAGCTACTCCGGGACAGGACCAACAGATACGCAGTATTTT. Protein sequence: CASSYSGTGPTDTQYF. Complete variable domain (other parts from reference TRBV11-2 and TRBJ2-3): EAGVAQSPRYKIIEKRQSVAFWCNPISGHATLYWYQQILGQGPKLLIQFQNNGVVDDSQLPKDRFSAERLKGVDSTLKIQPAKLEDSAVYLCASSYSGTGPTDTQYFGPGTRLTVL.

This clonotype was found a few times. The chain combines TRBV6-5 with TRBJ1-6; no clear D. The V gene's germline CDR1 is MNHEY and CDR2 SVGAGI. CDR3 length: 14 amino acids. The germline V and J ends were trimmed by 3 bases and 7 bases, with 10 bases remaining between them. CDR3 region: CASSYGRVNSPLHF. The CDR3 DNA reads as TGTGCCAGCAGTTATGGGAGGGTCAATTCACCCCTCCACTTT.

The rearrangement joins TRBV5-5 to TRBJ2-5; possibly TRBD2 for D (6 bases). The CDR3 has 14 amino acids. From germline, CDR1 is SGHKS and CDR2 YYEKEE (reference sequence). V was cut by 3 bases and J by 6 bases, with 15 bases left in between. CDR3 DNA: TGTGCCAGCAGCTGGGACGGGGGAAGGAAGACCCAGTACTTC. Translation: CASSWDGGRKTQYF.

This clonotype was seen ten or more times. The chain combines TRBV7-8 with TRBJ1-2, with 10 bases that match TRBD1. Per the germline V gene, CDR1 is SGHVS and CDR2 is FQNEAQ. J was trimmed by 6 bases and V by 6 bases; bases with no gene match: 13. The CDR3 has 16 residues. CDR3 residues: CASSYPDGQGGHGYTF. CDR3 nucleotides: TGTGCCAGCAGTTATCCTGACGGACAGGGGGGGCATGGCTACACCTTC.

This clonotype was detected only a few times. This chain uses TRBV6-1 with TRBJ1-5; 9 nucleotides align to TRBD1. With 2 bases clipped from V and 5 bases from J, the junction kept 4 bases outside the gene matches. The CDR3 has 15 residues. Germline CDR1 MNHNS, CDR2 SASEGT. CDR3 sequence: CASSESGTGYQPQHF. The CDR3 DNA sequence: TGTGCCAGCAGTGAATCCGGGACAGGGTATCAGCCCCAGCATTTT.